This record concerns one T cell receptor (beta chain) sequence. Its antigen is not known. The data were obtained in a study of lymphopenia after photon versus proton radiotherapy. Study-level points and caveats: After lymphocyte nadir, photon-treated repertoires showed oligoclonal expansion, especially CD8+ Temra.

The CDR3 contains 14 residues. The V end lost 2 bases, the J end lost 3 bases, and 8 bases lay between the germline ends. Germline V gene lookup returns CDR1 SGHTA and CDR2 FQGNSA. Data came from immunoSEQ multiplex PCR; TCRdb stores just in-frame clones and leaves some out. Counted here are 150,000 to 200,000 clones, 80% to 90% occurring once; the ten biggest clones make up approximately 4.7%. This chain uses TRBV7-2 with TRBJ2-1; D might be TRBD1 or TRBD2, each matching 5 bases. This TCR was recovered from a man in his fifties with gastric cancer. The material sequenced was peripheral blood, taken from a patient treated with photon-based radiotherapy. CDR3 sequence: CASSLSGHYNEQFF. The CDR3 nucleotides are TGTGCCAGCAGCTTAAGCGGACACTACAATGAGCAGTTCTTC.